A single sample gave rise to the 27 T cell receptor beta chains below, sequenced in a study of T cell responses to AZD1222 COVID-19 vaccine. Sequencing was performed with immunoSEQ multiplex PCR; in TCRdb, only in-frame clones are kept and a portion is missing. The sample contains 110,000 to 150,000 clones, about 91% of which appear only once. The sample in question was peripheral blood, obtained on day 0 of AZD1222 vaccination. The receptors originated from an adult in good health.

The chain couples TRBV6-5 to TRBJ1-3; D remains ambiguous. Germline V CDR1 and CDR2: MNHEY, SVGAGI. The V end lost 2 bases, the J end lost 5 bases, and 13 bases lay between the germline ends. This CDR3 comprises 15 residues. CDR3 sequence: CASSYGREGRNTIYF. For the CDR3, the DNA is TGTGCCAGCAGTTACGGGCGGGAAGGGAGAAACACCATATATTTT.

The V and J genes are TRBV4-1 and TRBJ2-7, with TRBD2 identical over 10 bases. Unmatched junction bases numbered 5, after V lost 1 base and J lost 5 bases. The CDR3 spans 15 residues. The germline V gene has CDR1 MGHRA and CDR2 YSYEKL. CDR3 DNA: TGCGCCAGCAGCCAAGTAGCGGGAGGAGGGGACGAGCAGTACTTC. This codes for CASSQVAGGGDEQYF.

The rearrangement joins TRBV7-9 to TRBJ2-2, with D maybe TRBD2 (6 bases). Germline CDR1 SEHNR, CDR2 FQNEAQ (reference sequence). Trimming shortened V by 6 bases and J by 7 bases, and 15 bases separated the two germline ends. The CDR3 consists of 14 residues. The CDR3 DNA sequence: TGTGCCAGCAGGCCATGGGGGGAAGTCGGGGAGCTGTTTTTT. The encoded protein is CASRPWGEVGELFF.

This clone was counted only a few times. The sample has other DNA sequences that encode this CDR3 too. V usage is TRBV29-1 and J usage is TRBJ2-7, with D unresolved. Germline loops: CDR1 SQVTM, CDR2 ANQGSEA. CDR3 size: 12 residues. V lost 4 bases and J 2 bases, leaving 9 bases between the germline ends. The CDR3 region is CSVGDTAYEQYF. The CDR3 bases are TGCAGCGTTGGTGACACCGCCTACGAGCAGTACTTC.

This CDR3 is CASSPGLPYEQYF. The CDR3 bases are TGTGCCAGTAGTCCGGGCCTTCCCTACGAGCAGTACTTC. The J gene is TRBJ2-7, the V gene TRBV19; D unresolved. Trimming took off 5 bases at V and 2 bases at J, with 10 bases between the two ends. Germline V gene lookup returns CDR1 LNHDA and CDR2 SQIVND (reference sequence). The CDR3 is 13 amino acids.

This rearrangement joins TRBV4-2 to TRBJ1-1; D perhaps matches TRBD1 (6 bases). Germline CDR1 reads LGHNA; CDR2 reads YNFKEQ. The CDR3 is 16 amino acids. V was trimmed by 4 bases and J by 0 bases, leaving 15 bases between them. The CDR3 DNA reads as TGTGCCAGCAGCCTATCACCCGACAGGTTGAACACTGAAGCTTTCTTT. Encoded protein: CASSLSPDRLNTEAFF.

The CDR3 spells CASSGLGRASDTQYF. The CDR3 region has the DNA TGCGCCAGCAGCGGGCTTGGGCGGGCGAGCGATACGCAGTATTTT. J is TRBJ2-3 and V is TRBV5-1; D may be TRBD2 (5 bases). The CDR3 runs 15 residues. The germline gives CDR1 SGHRS, CDR2 YFSETQ. Trimming took 4 bases from V and 6 from J, leaving 18 bases between them.

The chain employs TRBV5-4 and TRBJ1-1, with D possibly matching TRBD1 (5 bases). Germline-derived CDR1 and CDR2 are SGHNT and YYREEE (reference sequence). This CDR3 has 16 amino acids. Trimming stripped 3 bases from V and 3 bases from J, with 18 bases between. The CDR3 reads CASSWHSGLRDTEAFF. The CDR3, as DNA: TGTGCCAGCAGCTGGCATTCAGGGCTAAGGGACACTGAAGCTTTCTTT.

The chain is built from TRBV6-5 and TRBJ1-1; tentatively, D is TRBD1 (5 bases). Trimming shortened V by 7 bases and J by 1 base, and 13 bases separated the two germline ends. The V gene's germline CDR1 is MNHEY and CDR2 SVGAGI. The CDR3 length is 14 residues. CDR3 in amino acids: CASTEGQANTEAFF. CDR3 nucleotides: TGTGCCAGCACCGAGGGGCAGGCGAACACTGAAGCTTTCTTT.

The chain couples TRBV5-1 to TRBJ2-3; D might be TRBD2 (5 bases). V shed 0 bases and J shed 2 bases, with 7 bases lying between them. This CDR3 region has 14 residues. Germline V gene sequence: CDR1 SGHRS, CDR2 YFSETQ. CDR3 residues: CASSLGETTDTQYF. DNA for the CDR3: TGCGCCAGCAGCTTGGGGGAGACCACAGATACGCAGTATTTT.

V and J are TRBV9 and TRBJ2-1; D unresolved. The CDR3 covers 14 residues. With 1 base removed from V and 0 bases from J, the gap between germline ends came to 5 bases. The germline CDR1 and CDR2 sequences are SGDLS and YYNGEE. In DNA form, the CDR3 reads TGTGCCAGCAGCGTATCCAGCTCCTACAATGAGCAGTTCTTC. Translation: CASSVSSSYNEQFF.

The chain couples TRBV28 to TRBJ1-5, with 11 bases fitting TRBD1. CDR1 and CDR2 (germline): MDHEN, SYDVKM. The CDR3 is made up of 15 amino acids. CDR3 amino acids: CASTKDRGRRQPQHF. DNA of the CDR3: TGTGCATCGACTAAGGACAGGGGGCGTCGGCAGCCCCAGCATTTT.

This clone was seen more than once but under ten times. The gene calls are TRBV19 and TRBJ1-2, with a tentative D call TRBD1 (5 bases). The germline V gene has CDR1 LNHDA and CDR2 SQIVND (reference sequence). V lost 8 bases, J lost 6 bases, and 10 bases lay in between. The length of the CDR3 is 11 residues. CDR3 region: CASRGGNGYTF. CDR3 coding DNA: TGTGCCAGTCGCGGGGGTAATGGCTACACCTTC.

This rearrangement joins TRBV30 to TRBJ2-1, with D perhaps TRBD1 (6 bases). The CDR3 contains 14 residues. Germline lookup yields CDR1 GTSNPN and CDR2 SVGIG (reference sequence). Trimming pared 5 bases from V and 2 bases from J, leaving 13 bases between. CDR3 residues: CAWAYRVPYNEQFF. The CDR3, as DNA: TGTGCCTGGGCCTACAGGGTCCCCTACAATGAGCAGTTCTTC. Combining the CDR3 with reference TRBV30 and TRBJ2-1 gives the whole variable domain SQTIHQWPATLVQPVGSPLSLECTVEGTSNPNLYWYRQAAGRGLQLLFYSVGIGQISSEVPQNLSASRPQDRQFILSSKKLLLSDSGFYLCAWAYRVPYNEQFFGPGTRLTVL.

This clone appeared a single time. The chain is built from TRBV3-1 (or the pseudogene TRBV3-2) and TRBJ2-7; TRBD2 agrees at 7 bases. The germline gives CDR1 LGHDT, CDR2 YNNKEL (reference sequence). The CDR3 runs to 15 residues. Trimming took 6 bases from V and 9 from J; bases not matched to a gene: 17. CDR3 sequence reads: CASSLPSPSGMTQYF. CDR3 bases: TGTGCCAGCAGTCTTCCATCTCCTAGCGGTATGACGCAGTACTTC.

V is TRBV6-2 or TRBV6-3 and J is TRBJ1-5; unclear D gene. With 1 base removed from V and 2 bases from J, the gap between germline ends came to 9 bases. Germline CDR1 MNHEY, CDR2 SVGEGT. This CDR3 spans 15 amino acids. CDR3 in amino acids: CASSYWGRGNQPQHF. CDR3 bases: TGTGCCAGCAGTTACTGGGGTAGAGGCAATCAGCCCCAGCATTTT.

This clone was observed a few times. This CDR3 is CAANPGNYGELFF. The CDR3 nucleotides are TGTGCGGCTAACCCAGGGAACTACGGGGAGCTGTTTTTT. The J gene is TRBJ2-2, the V gene TRBV19; D is perhaps TRBD1 (5 bases). The V gene's germline CDR1 is LNHDA and CDR2 SQIVND (reference sequence). The length of the CDR3 is 13 residues.

This chain links TRBV4-1 with TRBJ2-1; D is perhaps TRBD1 (6 bases). Germline CDR1 is MGHRA and CDR2 is YSYEKL. The CDR3 totals 13 residues. The ends were cut back, 1 base at V and 10 bases at J, with 11 bases in the middle. This chain's CDR3 is CASSQGLTGEQFF. CDR3 bases: TGCGCCAGCAGCCAAGGCCTTACAGGGGAGCAGTTCTTC.

The chain joins TRBV6-1 to TRBJ1-2; D unclear. The CDR3 totals 12 residues. V gave up 3 bases and J gave up 0 bases, with 2 bases separating them. Per the germline V gene, CDR1 is MNHNS and CDR2 is SASEGT. This chain's CDR3 is CASSEANYGYTF. DNA of the CDR3: TGTGCCAGCAGTGAGGCTAACTATGGCTACACCTTC.

The chain carries TRBV7-9 and TRBJ2-4; 7 bases match TRBD1. The CDR3 has 16 amino acids. J was trimmed by 5 bases and V by 7 bases; bases with no gene match: 14. The germline gives CDR1 SEHNR, CDR2 FQNEAQ (reference sequence). DNA for the CDR3: TGTGCCAGCACCCCCCGAGGGGGCTTCGACCAAAACATTCAGTACTTC. Protein sequence: CASTPRGGFDQNIQYF.

The chain is built from TRBV7-9 and TRBJ2-1; D unresolved. This CDR3 contains 13 residues. The germline CDR1 and CDR2 sequences are SEHNR and FQNEAQ (reference sequence). Trimming removed 3 bases at V and 3 bases at J, with 6 bases between. CDR3 in DNA: TGTGCCAGCAGCTTTAACAGCTACAATGAGCAGTTCTTC. Translation: CASSFNSYNEQFF.

The count of this clone is one. The V call is TRBV2, the J call TRBJ1-2; D may be TRBD1 (5 bases). This CDR3 contains 13 residues. Germline CDR1 SNHLY, CDR2 FYNNEI. V was cut by 4 bases and J by 2 bases, with 8 bases left in between. CDR3 coding DNA: TGTGCCAGCAGTGTCAGGGCAAACTATGGCTACACCTTC. Translating gives CASSVRANYGYTF.

V and J are TRBV6-2 or TRBV6-3 and TRBJ2-2; TRBD2 is a possible D gene (6 bases). The CDR3 is 18 residues long. Trimming removed 6 bases at V and 5 bases at J, with 25 bases between. Germline lookup yields CDR1 MNHEY and CDR2 SVGEGT. CDR3 residues: CASSYRPRTRRGTGELFF. CDR3 DNA: TGTGCCAGCAGCTATAGACCCAGGACGCGGCGGGGAACCGGGGAGCTGTTTTTT.

The rearrangement joins TRBV6-4 to TRBJ1-5; TRBD1 matches at 7 bases. This CDR3 region has 14 residues. J lost 6 bases, V lost 0 bases, and 2 bases had no gene match. Looked up from germline, CDR1 is MRHNA and CDR2 is SNTAGT. In nucleotides, the CDR3 is TGTGCCAGCAGTGACTCAGGGGGCAGTCAGCCCCAGCATTTT. Its protein product is CASSDSGGSQPQHF.

V and J are TRBV5-1 and TRBJ2-1, with 11 bases fitting TRBD2. Germline lookup yields CDR1 SGHRS and CDR2 YFSETQ. The ends lost 0 bases at V and 6 bases at J; junction bases unmatched: 8. The CDR3 sequence is 17 residues long. This CDR3 reads CASSLAPLAGGSNEQFF. For the CDR3, the DNA is TGCGCCAGCAGCTTGGCCCCTCTAGCGGGGGGCAGCAATGAGCAGTTCTTC.

The chain recombines TRBV7-9 with TRBJ1-3; TRBD1 might be the D (5 bases). V was cut by 7 bases and J by 2 bases, with 15 bases left in between. The germline gives CDR1 SEHNR, CDR2 FQNEAQ (reference sequence). The CDR3 contains 15 residues. CDR3 loop: CASTPPEGPGNTIYF. CDR3 sequence (DNA): TGTGCCAGCACTCCCCCTGAGGGGCCTGGAAACACCATATATTTT.

The gene calls are TRBV7-2 and TRBJ1-1; D call uncertain. With 4 bases removed from V and 8 bases from J, the gap between germline ends came to 17 bases. Germline assignment: CDR1 SGHTA and CDR2 FQGNSA. This CDR3 comprises 14 residues. The CDR3 spells CASSSTQDGPEAFF. CDR3 nucleotide sequence: TGTGCCAGCAGCTCCACGCAGGACGGACCGGAAGCTTTCTTT.